Below, 16 T cell receptor beta chains from the same sample are listed, as sequenced in a study of blood T cell repertoires in COVID-19. Method: immunoSEQ multiplex PCR; TCRdb's copy keeps in-frame clones and lacks some. The sample consists of about 140,000 clones, approximately 89% of them appearing once. Sequencing was performed on peripheral blood. These receptors all come from a human donor in a cohort sampled during active COVID-19.

In this sample, this clone turned up once. V is TRBV5-1 and J is TRBJ1-2, with TRBD1 identical over 10 bases. The trim removed 0 bases at V and 3 bases at J, leaving 5 bases unmatched. This CDR3 contains 16 residues. Germline assignment: CDR1 SGHRS and CDR2 YFSETQ. The CDR3 is CASSLVGQGEYYGYTF. CDR3 nucleotides: TGCGCCAGCAGCTTGGTAGGACAGGGGGAATACTATGGCTACACCTTC.

The rearrangement joins TRBV7-9 to TRBJ2-5; D is possibly TRBD1 (5 bases). Trimming removed 1 base at V and 10 bases at J, with 16 bases between. Germline V gene data show CDR1 as SEHNR and CDR2 as FQNEAQ (reference sequence). The CDR3 sequence is 14 residues long. CDR3 in amino acids: CASSLEGRALSQYF. The CDR3 nucleotides read TGTGCCAGCAGCTTAGAGGGCAGGGCTTTGAGCCAGTACTTC.

CDR3 DNA: TGCGCCAGCAGCCGGAATGTGGGACAGCTCTCTGGAAACACCATATATTTT. This codes for CASSRNVGQLSGNTIYF. V is TRBV4-3 and J is TRBJ1-3, with TRBD1 matching 7 bases. V dropped 4 bases and J dropped 0; count of bases not matched to a gene: 9. The CDR3 totals 17 residues. Germline CDR1 LGHNA, CDR2 YSLEER.

V and J are TRBV5-1 and TRBJ2-3; TRBD1 matches at 11 bases. The CDR3 runs 20 residues. The germline V gene encodes CDR1 SGHRS and CDR2 YFSETQ. Germline trimming cut 1 base from V and 4 bases from J; bases unmatched to any gene: 17. CDR3 bases: TGCGCCAGCAGCTTGATTAGCTATAGGCTGGGGACAGGGGGTCCAGATACGCAGTATTTT. Its translation is CASSLISYRLGTGGPDTQYF. Using reference TRBV5-1 and TRBJ2-3 for the parts outside the CDR3, the full variable domain is KAGVTQTPRYLIKTRGQQVTLSCSPISGHRSVSWYQQTPGQGLQFLFEYFSETQRNKGNFPGRFSGRQFSNSRSEMNVSTLELGDSALYLCASSLISYRLGTGGPDTQYFGPGTRLTVL.

This clone was found a few times. The J gene is TRBJ1-2, the V gene TRBV27; 8 nucleotides line up with TRBD1. The CDR3 has 15 amino acids. CDR1 is MNHEY, CDR2 SMNVEV, per germline (reference sequence). V dropped 5 bases and J dropped 2; count of bases not matched to a gene: 7. The CDR3 here is CASSGDRTGNYGYTF. The CDR3 DNA is TGTGCCAGCAGTGGGGACAGGACAGGGAACTATGGCTACACCTTC.

This chain joins TRBV4-2 and TRBJ2-1; no firm D call. The CDR3 sequence is 14 residues long. The V gene's germline CDR1 is LGHNA and CDR2 YNFKEQ. V shed 1 base and J shed 5 bases, with 9 bases lying between them. The CDR3 DNA follows: TGTGCCAGCAGCCAAGGTGGTGGAGACAATGAGCAGTTCTTC. As protein: CASSQGGGDNEQFF.

V and J are TRBV7-2 and TRBJ1-6; D is ambiguous. Germline V lookup: CDR1 SGHTA, CDR2 FQGNSA. Trimming pared 1 base from V and 15 bases from J, leaving 19 bases between. The length of the CDR3 is 15 residues. CDR3 amino acids: CASSLDSASLEGLHF. The CDR3 DNA sequence: TGTGCCAGCAGCTTAGACTCCGCCAGCTTGGAGGGCCTCCACTTT.

Details on this clone: This sample also contains other DNA sequences that code for the same CDR3. This chain connects TRBV11-3 to TRBJ2-3; TRBD2 matches at 13 bases. The CDR3 has 16 residues. Trimming took 5 bases from V and 1 from J; bases not matched to a gene: 3. Germline V lookup: CDR1 SGHNT, CDR2 YENEEA. The CDR3 DNA follows: TGTGCCAGCAGCCCAGGACTAGCGGGGGGCACAGATACGCAGTATTTT. Residues: CASSPGLAGGTDTQYF. Full variable domain (outside the CDR3, taken from reference TRBV11-3 and TRBJ2-3): EAGVVQSPRYKIIEKKQPVAFWCNPISGHNTLYWYLQNLGQGPELLIRYENEEAVDDSQLPKDRFSAERLKGVDSTLKIQPAELGDSAVYLCASSPGLAGGTDTQYFGPGTRLTVL.

The rearrangement uses TRBV7-2 and TRBJ2-3; TRBD2 matches at 7 bases. CDR3 length: 14 residues. Trimming took 5 bases from V and 7 from J; bases not matched to a gene: 9. CDR1 is SGHTA and CDR2 is FQGNSA in the germline V gene. The chain's CDR3 is CASSTLLGGYTQYF. Written as DNA, the CDR3 is TGTGCCAGCAGCACCTTGCTGGGGGGGTATACGCAGTATTTT.

J is TRBJ1-2 and V is TRBV6-5; TRBD1 matches at 8 bases. This CDR3 spans 14 amino acids. The J segment lost 6 bases and the V segment lost 4 bases, leaving 7 bases of the junction unmatched. Germline CDR1 reads MNHEY; CDR2 reads SVGAGI. The CDR3 nucleotides read TGTGCCAGCAGTTGGGGACAGGTGGCGAATGGCTACACCTTC. Encoded protein: CASSWGQVANGYTF.

The genes are TRBV2 and TRBJ1-2, with 10 bases that match TRBD1. V shed 9 bases and J 0 bases; nucleotides not matched to a gene: 10. This CDR3 contains 16 residues. The V gene's germline CDR1 is SNHLY and CDR2 FYNNEI. CDR3 DNA: TGTGCCAGTGTGCCGGGACAGGGGCTTGCTAACTATGGCTACACCTTC. Protein: CASVPGQGLANYGYTF.

The CDR3 sequence: CASSLAATGSTEAFF. Here the CDR3 DNA reads TGTGCCAGCAGCTTAGCCGCGACAGGGAGCACTGAAGCTTTCTTT. The V call is TRBV7-2, the J call TRBJ1-1; 7 nucleotides align to TRBD1. This CDR3 has 15 residues. Looked up from germline, CDR1 is SGHTA and CDR2 is FQGNSA. The J segment lost 4 bases and the V segment lost 0 bases, leaving 5 bases of the junction unmatched.

The V gene is TRBV19, the J gene TRBJ1-5, with a tentative D call TRBD1 (6 bases). The CDR3 runs 13 residues. Trimming removed 6 bases from V and 4 bases from J, with 10 bases in between. Germline values: CDR1 LNHDA, CDR2 SQIVND (reference sequence). The chain's CDR3 is CASRNRANQPQHF. For the CDR3, the DNA is TGTGCCAGTAGAAACAGGGCTAATCAGCCCCAGCATTTT. Based on the CDR3 plus reference TRBV19 and TRBJ1-5, the full variable domain is DGGITQSPKYLFRKEGQNVTLSCEQNLNHDAMYWYRQDPGQGLRLIYYSQIVNDFQKGDIAEGYSVSREKKESFPLTVTSAQKNPTAFYLCASRNRANQPQHFGDGTRLSIL.

This clone showed up just a few times. This chain joins TRBV29-1 and TRBJ2-5, with TRBD2 identical over 9 bases. In germline, CDR1 is SQVTM, CDR2 ANQGSEA. Germline trimming cut 4 bases from V and 5 bases from J; bases unmatched to any gene: 8. CDR3 length: 14 residues. CDR3 residues: CSVGDSGGWETQYF. The DNA for the CDR3 is TGCAGCGTTGGAGATAGCGGGGGATGGGAGACCCAGTACTTC.

V usage is TRBV4-1 and J usage is TRBJ1-2; 7 bases align to TRBD1. Losses at the gene ends were 1 base for V and 2 bases for J; bases not matched to a gene: 4. Per germline, CDR1 MGHRA and CDR2 YSYEKL. This CDR3 has 15 residues. The CDR3: CASSQGQGLNYGYTF. The DNA for the CDR3 is TGCGCCAGCAGCCAAGGACAGGGTCTGAACTATGGCTACACCTTC.

The CDR3 is CASTPDSTSTDTQYF. Here the CDR3 DNA reads TGTGCCAGCACCCCGGACAGTACTAGCACAGATACGCAGTATTTT. This chain links TRBV5-5 with TRBJ2-3; D might be TRBD1 (6 bases). In germline, CDR1 is SGHKS, CDR2 YYEKEE (reference sequence). The V gene lost 6 bases and the J gene lost 0 bases, with 14 bases spanning the gap. CDR3 size: 15 residues.